Each of the 4 T cell receptor beta chains below was sequenced from the same sample in a study of control samples from healthy donors and cancer patients. This table comes from immunoSEQ multiplex PCR, and its TCRdb copy is limited to in-frame clones, with some not included. The table lists some 150,000 clones, around 90% of them singletons. Material for sequencing was blood. The receptors were gathered from a man aged 18 to 35 in good health.

The CDR3 reads CASRPLGLAVITDTQYF. CDR3 in DNA: TGTGCCAGCAGACCACTCGGACTAGCGGTTATCACAGATACGCAGTATTTT. The V gene is TRBV28, the J gene TRBJ2-3; 10 bases are a match to TRBD2. The V and J ends lost 6 bases and 2 bases, in that order; junction bases with no gene match: 11. This CDR3 has 17 residues. Looked up from germline, CDR1 is MDHEN and CDR2 is SYDVKM. The complete variable domain, with remaining parts taken from reference TRBV28 and TRBJ2-3, reads DVKVTQSSRYLVKRTGEKVFLECVQDMDHENMFWYRQDPGLGLRLIYFSYDVKMKEKGDIPEGYSVSREKKERFSLILESASTNQTSMYLCASRPLGLAVITDTQYFGPGTRLTVL.

The table lists this clone with a count of one. The chain combines TRBV13 with TRBJ1-2; D might be TRBD1 (5 bases). Germline-derived CDR1 and CDR2 are PRHDT and FYEKMQ (reference sequence). This CDR3 has 13 amino acids. V gave up 3 bases and J gave up 2 bases, with 7 bases separating them. CDR3: CASSLRGNYGYTF. In DNA, the CDR3 is TGTGCCAGCAGCTTGCGGGGCAACTATGGCTACACCTTC.

This chain connects TRBV5-4 to TRBJ2-7; 7 bases align to TRBD1. Germline CDR1 reads SGHNT; CDR2 reads YYREEE (reference sequence). V was pared by 0 bases and J by 2 bases, with 8 bases of the junction left unmatched. This CDR3 spans 16 amino acids. This CDR3 is CASSLAVGDRAYEQYF. The CDR3 DNA sequence: TGTGCCAGCAGCTTGGCCGTAGGGGACAGAGCCTACGAGCAGTACTTC.

The chain links TRBV9 to TRBJ2-7; TRBD2 might be the D (6 bases). There are 16 residues in the CDR3. The V gene's germline CDR1 is SGDLS and CDR2 YYNGEE. Trimming removed 0 bases from V and 1 base from J, with 14 bases in between. The CDR3 DNA is TGTGCCAGCAGCGTAGGAGGAACCGGGACTTCCTACGAGCAGTACTTC. Encoded protein: CASSVGGTGTSYEQYF.